The sample holds many counts of the clone carrying this T cell receptor beta chain. The sample belongs to a study of blood T cells in healthy people across ages. Per-sample PBMC isolation yielded at least 7 million cells. This CDR3 region has 14 residues. J gave up 5 bases and V 7 bases, and 12 bases lay outside the gene matches. CDR1 and CDR2 (germline): SQVTM, ANQGSEA. Then a second PCR, running about 7 to 11 cycles, was carried out with a sample-barcoded 5' primer and a J-beta primer mix. TCRdb fed the 5' RACE reads into MiXCR, producing one record per CDR3 protein. The repertoire holds more than 1 million distinct CDR3 sequences, with around 43% as singletons.

The V call is TRBV29-1, the J call TRBJ2-5; 8 bases map to TRBD1. This TCR derives from an older woman in good health. The sequencing input was blood. The CDR3: CSGSPGTGQETQYF. The CDR3 DNA reads TGCAGCGGGAGTCCCGGGACAGGTCAGGAGACCCAGTACTTC.